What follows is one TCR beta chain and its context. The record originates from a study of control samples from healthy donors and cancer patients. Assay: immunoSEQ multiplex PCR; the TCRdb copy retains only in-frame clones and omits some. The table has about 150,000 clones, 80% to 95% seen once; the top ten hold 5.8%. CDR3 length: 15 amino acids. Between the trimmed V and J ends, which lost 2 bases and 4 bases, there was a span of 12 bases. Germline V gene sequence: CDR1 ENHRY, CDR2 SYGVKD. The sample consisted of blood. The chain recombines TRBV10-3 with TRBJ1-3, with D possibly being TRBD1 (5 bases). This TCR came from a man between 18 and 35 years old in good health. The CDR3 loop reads CAISEARDLGNTIYF. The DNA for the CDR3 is TGTGCCATCAGTGAGGCCCGGGACTTAGGAAACACCATATATTTT.